This note documents a single T cell receptor beta chain sequence. The antigen it binds to is not known. No base qualities exist here, and no much larger clone lies one base off it. This sample stems from a study of blood T cell repertoires in COVID-19 (dated by TCRdb to the early 2020s). Broadly, across the study: Samples covering the acute and convalescent phases of COVID-19 were provided by collaborators in the United States, Italy and Spain. The prospective study material was composed of cDNA or gDNA derived from T cells, B-cell-depleted T cells, or PBMCs. Deeply sampled blood TCRbeta repertoires from subjects exposed to, actively infected with, or recovered from COVID-19 were included in the dataset. The repertoires were made available in a free public database intended to serve as a resource for research on the immune response to SARS-CoV-2. Samples were obtained from the ongoing ImmuneRACE study (first 160 participants) and from some 1,300 subjects provided by 6 global collaborators. A de-identified subject ID, COVID-19 status, age in years and sex were almost always included in the sample metadata. HLA class I and class II types, where available, came from metadata supplied by the sample provider rather than from assay-based typing.

Trimming at the junction amounts to 5 bases on V and 3 bases on J, and the germline ends lie 14 bases apart. Taken from cysteine to phenylalanine, the CDR3 has 15 residues. The DNA shown is the 45-base CDR3, in frame from base 1. The germline V gene provides CDR1 SGHVS and CDR2 FNYEAQ. Results and caveats for the whole study, not just this receptor: How much clinical and demographic metadata was included differed by source and by participant, and the metadata was provided uncurated.

The collaborating institutions used their own protocols to collect whole blood in K2EDTA tubes. For TCRbeta analysis, collaborator samples were shipped as frozen whole blood, as isolated PBMCs, or as DNA extracted from either sample type. TCRbeta CDR3 regions were amplified from genomic DNA using the immunoSEQ Assay, a bias-controlled multiplex PCR. The authors' pipeline ran thus. Nucleated cell counts per sample were estimated from amplification of reference gene primers within the assay. To quantify the absolute abundance of each unique TCRbeta CDR3 rearrangement, sequence reads were collapsed and filtered. For each sample, productive Simpson clonality was calculated as the square root of Simpson's diversity index over productive rearrangements. TCRdb re-hosts the immuneACCESS table, in-frame sequences only. Its copies lack some clones; in the studies checked, an unresolved V gene accounts for under half of them, and the cause for the rest is not known. Clone size and V and J calls were adopted from that table, with D and trimming inferred from the DNA. The table for this sample lists approximately 50,000 clones; approximately 90% of them were counted only once. The top ten constitute around 4% of the sample.

The chain is made from TRBV7-6 and TRBJ1-3, with the D gene call left open. The sequence was obtained from a middle-aged man with acute or convalescent COVID-19. Sequenced sample: peripheral blood. In nucleotides, the sequence is TGTGCCAGCAGCCCAACCTCAGGAGGTGGAAACACCATATATTTT. Translation gives CASSPTSGGGNTIYF.